This T cell receptor (beta chain) comes out of a study of T cell responses to AZD1222 COVID-19 vaccine. The CDR3 sequence is 14 residues long. The V and J ends lost 5 bases and 6 bases respectively, with 14 bases between them. From germline, CDR1 is SGHAT and CDR2 FQNNGV. Produced via immunoSEQ multiplex PCR; TCRdb's table is partial and in-frame only. The profile covers 110,000 to 150,000 clones, with approximately 90% appearing a single time and roughly 4% taken by the ten largest. About this clone itself: Its antigen remains unknown.

Findings of the study overall: Only a handful of people who got AZD1222 tested seropositive at baseline. Repertoires were collected only later (after the peak T cell response had occurred).

The chain couples TRBV11-2 to TRBJ2-1; D may be TRBD2 (6 bases). The sequence was collected from an adult in good health. The input for sequencing was peripheral blood, taken on day 0 of AZD1222 vaccination. CDR3 region: CASSPVGRGNEQFF. The DNA of the CDR3 is TGTGCCAGCAGCCCGGTGGGGCGGGGCAATGAGCAGTTCTTC.